What follows is one T cell receptor (beta chain) and its context. What it binds is unknown. Donors consisted of healthy bone marrow donors. The study ran its PCR with 60 Vbeta and 13 Jbeta primers. The table came from immunoSEQ multiplex PCR; TCRdb's copy has only in-frame clones and leaves some out. Found here are 150,000 to 200,000 clones, over 70% of them singletons; the top ten hold around 7%. This sample is drawn from a study of cytomegalovirus exposure and HLA in healthy donors. Germline CDR1 and CDR2: KGHSH and LQKENI. J was trimmed by 1 base and V by 2 bases; bases with no gene match: 1. This CDR3 is built from 14 residues. Overall study results and limits: When analyzed later, a missense DCLRE1C variant was found to be linked to TCR beta V- and J-gene trimming. When the data were analyzed later, several of the most significant clusters appeared to be linked to common viral pathogens. Earlier analysis found most TCR beta V segments productive about 87% or about 30% of the time.

The clonotype originates from a middle-aged woman in good health and CMV-seropositive. The chain joins TRBV18 to TRBJ1-1, with TRBD1 matching 7 bases. The sequenced sample was PBMCs. CDR3: CASSPRDRNTEAFF. CDR3 nucleotides: TGTGCCAGCTCACCAAGGGACAGGAACACTGAAGCTTTCTTT.